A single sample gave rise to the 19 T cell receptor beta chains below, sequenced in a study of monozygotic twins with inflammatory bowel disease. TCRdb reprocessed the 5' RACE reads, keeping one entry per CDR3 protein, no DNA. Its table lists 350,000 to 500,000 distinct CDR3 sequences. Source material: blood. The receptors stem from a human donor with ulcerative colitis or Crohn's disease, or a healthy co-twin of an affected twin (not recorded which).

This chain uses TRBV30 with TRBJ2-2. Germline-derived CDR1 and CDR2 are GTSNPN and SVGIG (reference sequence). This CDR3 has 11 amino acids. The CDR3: CALGNTGELFF.

CDR3 amino acids: CSARAPRSLSEQYF. J is TRBJ2-7 and V is TRBV20-1; TCRdb returns TRBD1, unconfirmable since there is no DNA. Germline lookup yields CDR1 DFQATT and CDR2 SNEGSKA (reference sequence). The CDR3 totals 14 residues.

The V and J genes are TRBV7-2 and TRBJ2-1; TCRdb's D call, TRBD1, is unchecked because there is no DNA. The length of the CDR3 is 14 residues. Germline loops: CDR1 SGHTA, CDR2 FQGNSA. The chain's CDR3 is CASSGRDKFYEQFF. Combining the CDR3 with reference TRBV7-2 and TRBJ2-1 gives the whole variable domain GAGVSQSPSNKVTEKGKDVELRCDPISGHTALYWYRQSLGQGLEFLIYFQGNSAPDKSGLPSDRFSAERTGGSVSTLTIQRTQQEDSAVYLCASSGRDKFYEQFFGPGTRLTVL.

The CDR3 protein is CSAGGKRDTQYF. This chain connects TRBV20-1 to TRBJ2-3; the TCRdb call, TRBD1, lacks DNA for checking. Germline loops: CDR1 DFQATT, CDR2 SNEGSKA (reference sequence). The CDR3 is 12 amino acids.

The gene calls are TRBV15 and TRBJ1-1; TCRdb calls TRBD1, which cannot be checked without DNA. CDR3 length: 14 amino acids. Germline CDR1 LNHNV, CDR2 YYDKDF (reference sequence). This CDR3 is CATSIAGVNTEAFF.

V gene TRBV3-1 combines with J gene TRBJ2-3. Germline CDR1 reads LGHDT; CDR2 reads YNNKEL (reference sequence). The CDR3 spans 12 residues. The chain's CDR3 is CASSHGTDTQYF.

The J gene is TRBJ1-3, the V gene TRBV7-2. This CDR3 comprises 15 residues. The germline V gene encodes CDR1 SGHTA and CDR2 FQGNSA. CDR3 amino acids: CASSPNSVSGNTIYF.

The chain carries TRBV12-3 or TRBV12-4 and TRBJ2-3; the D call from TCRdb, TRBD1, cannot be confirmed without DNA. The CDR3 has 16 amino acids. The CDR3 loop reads CASIPGTAQVGDTQYF.

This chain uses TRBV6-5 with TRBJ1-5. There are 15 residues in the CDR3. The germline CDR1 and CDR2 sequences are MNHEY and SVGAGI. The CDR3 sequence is CASSYSGGVNQPQHF.

The chain's CDR3 is CASTRRGYDEQFF. V is TRBV6-5 and J is TRBJ2-1. The CDR3 is 13 residues long. Germline CDR1 is MNHEY and CDR2 is SVGAGI.

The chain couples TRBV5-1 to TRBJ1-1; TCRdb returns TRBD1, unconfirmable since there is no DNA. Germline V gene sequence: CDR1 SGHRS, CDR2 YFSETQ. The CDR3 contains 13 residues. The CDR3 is CASSQGEGTEAFF.

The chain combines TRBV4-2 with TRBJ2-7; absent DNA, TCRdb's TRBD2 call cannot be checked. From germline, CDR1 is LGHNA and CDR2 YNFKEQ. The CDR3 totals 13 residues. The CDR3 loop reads CASSQGTFREQYF.

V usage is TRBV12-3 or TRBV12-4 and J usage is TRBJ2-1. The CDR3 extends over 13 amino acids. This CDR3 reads CASTPSAYNEQFF.

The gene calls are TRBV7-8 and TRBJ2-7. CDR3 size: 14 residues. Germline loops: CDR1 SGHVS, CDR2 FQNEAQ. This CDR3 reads CASSLLRSTYEQYF.

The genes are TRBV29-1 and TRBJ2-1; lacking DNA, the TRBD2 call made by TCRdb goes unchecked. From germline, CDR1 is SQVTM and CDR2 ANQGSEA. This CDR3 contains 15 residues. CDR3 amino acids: CSVPRTSGKLGEQFF.

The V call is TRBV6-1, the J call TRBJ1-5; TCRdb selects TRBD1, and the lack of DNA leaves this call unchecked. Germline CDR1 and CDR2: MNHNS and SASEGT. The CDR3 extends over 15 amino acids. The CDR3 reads CASSGQGFSNQPQHF.

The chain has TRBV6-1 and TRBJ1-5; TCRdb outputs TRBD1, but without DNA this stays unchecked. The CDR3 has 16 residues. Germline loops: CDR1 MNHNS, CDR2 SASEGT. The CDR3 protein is CASSRDSTYSNQPQHF.

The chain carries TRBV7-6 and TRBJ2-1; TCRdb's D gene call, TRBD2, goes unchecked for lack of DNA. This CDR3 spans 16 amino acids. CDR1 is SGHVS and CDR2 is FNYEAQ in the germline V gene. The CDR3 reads CASSRRTSGLRDEQFF.

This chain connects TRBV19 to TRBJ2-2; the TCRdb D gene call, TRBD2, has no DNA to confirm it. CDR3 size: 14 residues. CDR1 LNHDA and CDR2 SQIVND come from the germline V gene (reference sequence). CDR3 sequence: CASKLAGSTGELFF. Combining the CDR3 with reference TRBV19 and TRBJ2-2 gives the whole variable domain DGGITQSPKYLFRKEGQNVTLSCEQNLNHDAMYWYRQDPGQGLRLIYYSQIVNDFQKGDIAEGYSVSREKKESFPLTVTSAQKNPTAFYLCASKLAGSTGELFFGEGSRLTVL.